This T cell receptor (beta chain) stems from a study of T cell repertoires in cytomegalovirus infection. Study information: From public TCR beta signatures came an indication of both CMV infection and matching HLA type.

TCRdb called the reads again in MiXCR, with one record for every CDR3 protein. The data contain about 530,000 distinct CDR3 sequences, less than 30% of them singletons. The sequenced material came from PBMCs. The sequence came from a human donor in good health (CMV status not recorded). Some clones in this sample may be carry-over from other donors' samples.

As DNA, the CDR3 is TGCAGTGCTAGAGCAGTCAGTAGGTCCTACGAGCAGTACTTC. Its protein is CSARAVSRSYEQYF. This sequence joins TRBV20-1 and TRBJ2-7, with D hard to call. The CDR3 covers 14 residues. CDR1 is DFQATT and CDR2 is SNEGSKA in the germline V gene (reference sequence). V lost 1 base and J lost 1, with 11 bases in between.